This T cell receptor (beta chain) derives from a study of T cell responses to AZD1222 COVID-19 vaccine. Whole-study results and caveats: The repertoires were collected only after the peak T cell response.

About this clone: Its matching antigen is unknown.

The V and J ends lost 7 bases and 0 bases respectively, with 10 bases between them. The germline V gene encodes CDR1 SQVTM and CDR2 ANQGSEA. The CDR3 has 14 residues. The table came from immunoSEQ multiplex PCR; TCRdb's copy has only in-frame clones and leaves some out. The data hold approximately 110,000 clones, with 85% to 90% observed a single time. The input for sequencing was peripheral blood, taken on day 0 of AZD1222 vaccination. The rearrangement links TRBV29-1 to TRBJ2-6; D uncertain. The origin of this receptor is an adult in good health. This CDR3 is CSGLISSGANVLTF. The CDR3 DNA sequence: TGCAGCGGCCTCATAAGCTCTGGGGCCAACGTCCTGACTTTC.